This T cell receptor beta chain was identified in a study of T cell responses to AZD1222 COVID-19 vaccine. The germline V and J ends were trimmed by 0 bases and 8 bases, with 11 bases remaining between them. Germline CDR1 is MNHEY and CDR2 is SVGAGI. The CDR3 spans 15 residues. The assay was immunoSEQ multiplex PCR, and TCRdb's table has in-frame clones only and misses some. The sample gives 140,000 to 150,000 clones, around 92% of which show up once; 2.5% to 4% is in the top ten. Study-level results: Repertoire sampling happened only post peak T cell response. Donors, mostly white British, included more females; clonal diversity was possibly underestimated.

Concerning this clone: Antigen specificity is unknown.

The sequence was collected from an adult who received the AZD1222 COVID-19 vaccine. The sequencing here drew on peripheral blood, taken 28 days after the second AZD1222 dose. The V gene is TRBV6-5, the J gene TRBJ1-6; D remains ambiguous. The CDR3 region is CASSYSVAGDSPLHF. DNA for the CDR3: TGTGCCAGCAGTTACTCCGTCGCCGGGGATTCACCCCTCCACTTT.